This TCR beta chain was sequenced during a study of shared clonotypes between healthy human individuals. The CDR3 has 15 amino acids. Trimming left V 0 bases short and J 6 bases short, with 16 bases between. Germline assignment: CDR1 SGHRS and CDR2 YFSETQ. Overall study findings and caveats: Across subsets, estimated richness was generally greater for naive than for memory populations. Clonotypes not shared had lower generation probabilities than those common to all four donors.

The repertoire was sequenced with immunoSEQ multiplex PCR; TCRdb's copy has only in-frame clones and lacks some. The profile shows around 1 million clones, over 60% of them singletons. About this clone: What it binds is unknown.

The material sequenced was memory CD4+ T cells sorted from blood. Noted subset: CD45RA-negative fraction. This TCR was recovered from a man between 18 and 35 years old in good health. V usage is TRBV5-1 and J usage is TRBJ2-7; TRBD1 might be the D (5 bases). The CDR3 spells CASSLAPQDISEQYF. CDR3 DNA: TGCGCCAGCAGCTTGGCACCCCAGGACATCTCCGAGCAGTACTTC.